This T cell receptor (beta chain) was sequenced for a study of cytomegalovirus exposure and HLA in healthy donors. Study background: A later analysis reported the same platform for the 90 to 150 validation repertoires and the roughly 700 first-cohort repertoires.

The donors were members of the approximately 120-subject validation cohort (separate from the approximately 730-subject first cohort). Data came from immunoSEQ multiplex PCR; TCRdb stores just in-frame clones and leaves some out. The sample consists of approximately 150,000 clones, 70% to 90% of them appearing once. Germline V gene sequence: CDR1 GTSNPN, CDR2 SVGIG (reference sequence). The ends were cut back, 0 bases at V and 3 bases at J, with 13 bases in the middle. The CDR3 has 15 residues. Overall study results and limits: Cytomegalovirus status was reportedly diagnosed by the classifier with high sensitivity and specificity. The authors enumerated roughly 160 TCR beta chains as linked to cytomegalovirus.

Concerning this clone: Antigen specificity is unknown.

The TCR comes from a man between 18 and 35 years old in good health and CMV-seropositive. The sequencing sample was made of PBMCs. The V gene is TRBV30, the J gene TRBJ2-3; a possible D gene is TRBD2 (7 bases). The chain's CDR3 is CAWSVGGARTDTQYF. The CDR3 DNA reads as TGTGCCTGGAGTGTAGGGGGGGCGCGGACAGATACGCAGTATTTT. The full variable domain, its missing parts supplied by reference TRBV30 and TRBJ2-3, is SQTIHQWPATLVQPVGSPLSLECTVEGTSNPNLYWYRQAAGRGLQLLFYSVGIGQISSEVPQNLSASRPQDRQFILSSKKLLLSDSGFYLCAWSVGGARTDTQYFGPGTRLTVL.